This T cell receptor beta chain came from a study of blood T cells in healthy people across ages. Broader study findings: Possibly, changes in expanded clonotypes were confounded because donor CMV status was unknown. The recorded TCR beta diversity per million T cells decreased in a roughly linear manner with age.

Using a J-beta primer mix together with a sample-barcoded 5' primer, a second PCR was run for roughly 7 to 11 cycles. Using its own MiXCR run on the 5' RACE reads, TCRdb lists one record per CDR3 protein. The sample shows around 1,700,000 distinct CDR3 sequences, 25% to 30% of them seen only once. Healthy individuals of Caucasian origin from Russia, aged roughly 6 to 100, served as donors. Whenever a sample was processed, at least 6.5 million PBMCs were isolated. About this clonotype itself: Antigen unknown.

Germline V gene sequence: CDR1 DFQATT, CDR2 SNEGSKA (reference sequence). Between the trimmed V and J ends, which lost 3 bases and 5 bases, there was a span of 5 bases. The CDR3 consists of 12 residues. Sequenced input: blood. The genes are TRBV20-1 and TRBJ1-6; no reliable D call. This clonotype was sampled from a woman in her thirties in good health. In nucleotides, the CDR3 is TGCAGTGCTAGGCTGAATAATTCACCCCTCCACTTT. It is translated as CSARLNNSPLHF.